This T cell receptor (beta chain) was identified in a study of CD8+ T cells in alopecia areata. Regarding treatment: oral pan-JAK inhibitor, 5-10 mg twice daily. PBMCs, the starting material, were the source of sorted CD4+ and CD8+ T cells. In the case of this clone: Its antigen is as yet unknown.

Extraction of RNA preceded its reverse transcription into cDNA, which served as the sequencing template. Using immunoSEQ multiplex PCR, the repertoire was profiled, and TCRdb retains in-frame clones only, with some absent. This table has more than 150,000 clones, 45% to 60% appearing once. V was pared by 7 bases and J by 5 bases, with 20 bases between. Germline V gene data show CDR1 as SQVTM and CDR2 as ANQGSEA. CDR3 length: 14 amino acids. Findings of the study overall: In scalp samples, resident alphabeta T cells of normal skin are also sequenced. Administration of tofacitinib significantly diminished scalp clonality and expanded CD8+ clones within the top 100.

This clonotype was obtained from a human donor with alopecia areata. This chain connects TRBV29-1 to TRBJ1-1; maybe TRBD1 (6 bases). This specimen was CD8+ T cells sorted from blood, taken around week 52, from a patient treated with tofacitinib. The DNA for the CDR3 is TGCAGCGGACGACAGGCCCGAAAAGGTACTGAAGCTTTCTTT. Amino acids: CSGRQARKGTEAFF.